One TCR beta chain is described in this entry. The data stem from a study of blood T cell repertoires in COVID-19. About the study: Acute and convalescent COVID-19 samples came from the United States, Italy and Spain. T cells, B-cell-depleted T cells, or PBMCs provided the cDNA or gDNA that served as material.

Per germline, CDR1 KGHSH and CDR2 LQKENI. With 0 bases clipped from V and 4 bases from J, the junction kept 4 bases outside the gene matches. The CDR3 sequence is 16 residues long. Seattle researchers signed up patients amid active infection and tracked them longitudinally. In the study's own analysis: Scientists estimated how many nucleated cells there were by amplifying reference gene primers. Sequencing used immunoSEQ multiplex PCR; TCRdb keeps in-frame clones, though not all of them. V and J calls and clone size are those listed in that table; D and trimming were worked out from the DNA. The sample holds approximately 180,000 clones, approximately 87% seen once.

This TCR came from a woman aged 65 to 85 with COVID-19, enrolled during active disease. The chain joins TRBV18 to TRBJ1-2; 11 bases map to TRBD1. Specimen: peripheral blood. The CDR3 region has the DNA TGTGCCAGCTCACCACCGGGGACAGGGGGATCCTATGGCTACACCTTC. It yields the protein CASSPPGTGGSYGYTF.